This TCR beta chain was observed in a study of blood T cell repertoires in COVID-19. Overall study: COVID-19 samples from acute and convalescent phases originated in the United States, Italy and Spain.

Data came from immunoSEQ multiplex PCR; TCRdb stores just in-frame clones and leaves some out. The sample holds 250,000 to 300,000 clones; roughly 90% are singletons and the top ten take 2.2%. Per germline, CDR1 MGHRA and CDR2 YSYEKL. CDR3 length: 18 residues. J gave up 4 bases and V 1 base, and 12 bases lay outside the gene matches. This chain joins TRBV4-1 and TRBJ2-1; 8 bases fit TRBD2. The receptor was derived from a woman in her 30s with COVID-19, enrolled during active disease. Sequenced: peripheral blood. CDR3 residues: CASSQVFPSGTRYNEQFF. The CDR3 DNA reads as TGCGCCAGCAGCCAAGTTTTCCCTTCCGGGACTAGATACAATGAGCAGTTCTTC.